This T cell receptor (beta chain) comes out of a study of blood T cell repertoires in COVID-19. This clone was seen only once. Authors' data handling: Cell counts per sample came from amplifying reference gene primers. Data came from immunoSEQ multiplex PCR; TCRdb stores just in-frame clones and leaves some out. V and J calls and clone size are those listed in that table; D and trimming were worked out from the DNA. The sample carries around 160,000 clones, under 90% recorded once. The CDR3 extends over 15 amino acids. With V trimmed by 6 bases and J by 7 bases, 10 bases remained unmatched. CDR1 is SGDLS and CDR2 is YYNGEE in the germline V gene.

Sequencing used peripheral blood. This rearrangement joins TRBV9 to TRBJ1-5, with TRBD1 matching over 10 bases. This sequence originates from a human donor in a cohort sampled during active COVID-19. This chain's CDR3 is CASTPGTGAGQPQHF. The CDR3 DNA reads as TGTGCCAGCACCCCCGGGACAGGGGCGGGACAGCCCCAGCATTTT.